This is a list of T cell receptor beta chains from one sample in a study of OX40 agonist ivuxolimab in advanced cancers. Measured with immunoSEQ multiplex PCR; TCRdb has only the in-frame clones, and not every one. Altogether tens of thousands of clones are present, approximately 92% being singletons, with the ten largest covering 10% to 13%. The specimen was CD4+ or CD8+ T cells sorted from blood, collected in a trial of the OX40 agonist ivuxolimab. The origin of the receptors is an adult with an advanced solid tumor such as melanoma, head and neck, liver or kidney cancer. Both conserved end residues are part of each CDR3. A D gene is named only where the DNA matches it firmly. A row's size may be missing; if present it is once, few, many or a size class.

V	J	size	D	DNA	CDR3
TRBV27	TRBJ2-5	once	TRBD2	TGTGCCAGCAGTTTAAACGGACTAGCGGGGGTTAAGACCCAGTACTTC	CASSLNGLAGVKTQYF
TRBV7-6	TRBJ2-3	-	TRBD2	TGTGCCAGCAGCTTCAAACTAGCGGGGGGGCTGGATACGCAGTATTTT	CASSFKLAGGLDTQYF
TRBV4-1	TRBJ2-3	-	-	TGCGCCAGCAGCCGGCAGGTATCAGATACGCAGTATTTT	CASSRQVSDTQYF
TRBV25-1	TRBJ2-7	few	-	TGTGCCAGCAGTGAATTTAGGGCACCCTACGAGCAGTACTTC	CASSEFRAPYEQYF
TRBV5-1	TRBJ2-5	-	TRBD2	TGCGCCAGCAGCTCGGGACTAGCGGTCCTCCCGGAGACCCAGTACTTC	CASSSGLAVLPETQYF
TRBV9	TRBJ1-4	-	-	TGTGCCAGCAGCGACCAAGAGGGGGGGCTGTTTTTT	CASSDQEGGLFF
TRBV5-1	TRBJ2-7	-	-	TGCGCCAGCAGAGTCCCAACCTCCTACGAGCAGTACTTC	CASRVPTSYEQYF
TRBV28	TRBJ2-7	-	TRBD1	TGTGCCAGCAGTTCCGACAGGGGCGTGCCCGAGCAGTACTTC	CASSSDRGVPEQYF
TRBV27	TRBJ1-4	-	TRBD1	TGTGCCAGCCCTCCGGGGGCAGGGGGTCGCGAAAAACTGTTTTTT	CASPPGAGGREKLFF
TRBV4-1	TRBJ1-5	-	-	TGCGCCAGCAGCCTTGGACGGGCGGGCCAGCCCCAGCATTTT	CASSLGRAGQPQHF
TRBV6-1	TRBJ2-1	-	-	TGTGCCAGCAGTGAACGTTTTCAGGTGAACAATGAGCAGTTCTTC	CASSERFQVNNEQFF
TRBV18	TRBJ2-1	-	TRBD2	TGTGCCAGCTCACCTAGCGGGATCCCCAATGAGCAGTTCTTC	CASSPSGIPNEQFF
TRBV13	TRBJ1-3	-	-	TGTGCCAGCAGCTTAGGGGGGCCTGGAAACACCATATATTTT	CASSLGGPGNTIYF
TRBV7-2	TRBJ2-1	-	-	TGTGCCAGCAGCTTAGCGGGGACCTACAATGAGCAGTTCTTC	CASSLAGTYNEQFF
TRBV11-2	TRBJ2-7	-	TRBD2	TGTGCCAGCAGCTCCAGTCCGGGACTAATCTACGAGCAGTACTTC	CASSSSPGLIYEQYF
TRBV28	TRBJ2-7	-	-	TGTGCCAGCAGTCCACGCCGGGACTGGCTATACGAGCAGTACTTC	CASSPRRDWLYEQYF
TRBV6-6	TRBJ1-2	-	-	TGTGCCAGCAGTTACTCGTCTGGTACTAACTATGGCTACACCTTC	CASSYSSGTNYGYTF
TRBV5-1	TRBJ1-1	-	TRBD1	TGCGCCAGCAGCAGACGACAGGGTTGGACTGAAGCTTTCTTT	CASSRRQGWTEAFF
TRBV6-1	TRBJ1-1	-	-	TGTGCCAGCAGTGAAGCTCGGCAGGACACTGAAGCTTTCTTT	CASSEARQDTEAFF
TRBV5-4	TRBJ2-7	-	-	TGTGCCAGCACCCCTGGCAGGGAGGACGAGCAGTACTTC	CASTPGREDEQYF
TRBV4-1	TRBJ2-7	-	-	TGCGCCAGCAGCCAAGATTTCGCAGCCTCCTACGAGCAGTACTTC	CASSQDFAASYEQYF
TRBV6-7	TRBJ2-7	-	-	TGTGCCAGCAGCCACCGGGCCTTATCCTACGAGCAGTACTTC	CASSHRALSYEQYF
TRBV7-2	TRBJ2-4	once	TRBD2	TGTGCCAGCAGCTTAGCGCTTAGCGGGAGGGCCCAGAACATTCAGTACTTC	CASSLALSGRAQNIQYF
TRBV19	TRBJ2-1	few	TRBD2	TGTGCCAGCACTAGGACTAGCGGGGTGTACAATGAGCAGTTCTTC	CASTRTSGVYNEQFF
TRBV10-3	TRBJ2-7	-	-	TGTGCCGTCGGCTTGGGGGACCCCTTGTACTTC	CAVGLGDPLYF
TRBV4-1	TRBJ2-7	-	-	TGCGCCAGCAGCCAAGGGCAGGGAAGGGCCCAAACCTACGAGCAGTACTTC	CASSQGQGRAQTYEQYF
TRBV6-4	TRBJ2-7	-	-	TGTGCCAGCACGGCCGGGGACGAGCAGTACTTC	CASTAGDEQYF
TRBV5-1	TRBJ1-1	-	-	TGCGCCAGCAGCTTGGTTAAGGACATGAACACTGAAGCTTTCTTT	CASSLVKDMNTEAFF
TRBV5-1	TRBJ1-4	-	-	TGCGCCAGCAGCTTGGCGTCAGCAACTAATGAAAAACTGTTTTTT	CASSLASATNEKLFF
TRBV18	TRBJ1-5	-	-	TGTGCCAGCTCACCACCCAGCGGACCCAATCAGCCCCAGCATTTT	CASSPPSGPNQPQHF
TRBV18	TRBJ2-2	-	-	TGTGCCAGCTCACCACCGATCCGGGGATGGAACACCGGGGAGCTGTTTTTT	CASSPPIRGWNTGELFF
TRBV2	TRBJ1-4	-	-	TGTGCCAGCAGCCTTTGGGGACTAACTAATGAAAAACTGTTTTTT	CASSLWGLTNEKLFF
TRBV9	TRBJ1-1	-	-	TGTGCCAGCAGCGGCCTGGACAGAGGGAACACTGAAGCTTTCTTT	CASSGLDRGNTEAFF
TRBV28	TRBJ2-1	-	-	TGTGCCAGCAGTTTAGCAGGGGATTACAATGAGCAGTTCTTC	CASSLAGDYNEQFF
TRBV21-1	TRBJ2-7	-	-	TGTGCCAGCAACCCCTGGGACAGGGGGGGGGAGCAGTACTTC	CASNPWDRGGEQYF
TRBV9	TRBJ2-5	-	-	TGTGCCAGCAGCGTAAGGGCAGGGGGGGAGACCCAGTACTTC	CASSVRAGGETQYF
TRBV5-1	TRBJ2-3	once	TRBD2	TGCGCCAGCAGCTTGTTGGGACTAGCGAGCACAGATACGCAGTATTTT	CASSLLGLASTDTQYF
TRBV2	TRBJ1-5	few	TRBD1	TGTGCCAGCAGTGAAGCGCTTATCGGGACAGGGAAGCCCCAGCATTTT	CASSEALIGTGKPQHF
TRBV2	TRBJ2-3	-	-	TGTGCCAGCAGTAAGGACACAGATACGCAGTATTTT	CASSKDTDTQYF
TRBV11-2	TRBJ2-3	-	TRBD1	TGTGCCAGCAGCTCCCGGTTGGGGGACAGGTTTCAGTTT	CASSSRLGDRFQF
TRBV29-1	TRBJ2-2	-	-	TGCAGCGTTGAATGGCCCACCGGGGAGCTGTTTTTT	CSVEWPTGELFF